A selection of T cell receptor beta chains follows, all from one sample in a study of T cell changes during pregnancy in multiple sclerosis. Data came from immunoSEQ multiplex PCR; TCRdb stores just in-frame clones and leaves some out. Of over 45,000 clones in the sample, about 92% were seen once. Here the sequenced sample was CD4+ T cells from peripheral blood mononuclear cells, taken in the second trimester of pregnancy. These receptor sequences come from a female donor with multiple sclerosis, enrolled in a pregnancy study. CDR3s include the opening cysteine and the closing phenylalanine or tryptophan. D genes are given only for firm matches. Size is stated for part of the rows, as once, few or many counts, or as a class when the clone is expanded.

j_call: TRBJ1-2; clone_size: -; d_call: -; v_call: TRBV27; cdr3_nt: TGTGCCAGCAGTTTATTCCCCACAGGCGGCTATGGCTACACCTTC; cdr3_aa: CASSLFPTGGYGYTF
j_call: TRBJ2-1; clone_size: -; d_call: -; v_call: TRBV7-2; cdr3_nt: TGTGCCAGTGGAGAGCTCATTTACAATGAGCAGTTCTTC; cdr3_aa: CASGELIYNEQFF
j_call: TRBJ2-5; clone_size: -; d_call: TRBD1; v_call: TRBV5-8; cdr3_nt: TGTGCCAGCAGCTTGGGACAGGGGGAAAAAGAGACCCAGTACTTC; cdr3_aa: CASSLGQGEKETQYF
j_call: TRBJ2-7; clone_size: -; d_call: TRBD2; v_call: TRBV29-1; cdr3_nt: TGCAGCGTTGGGCAGCTTAGCGGGAGGCCGGGGGAGCAGTACTTC; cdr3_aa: CSVGQLSGRPGEQYF
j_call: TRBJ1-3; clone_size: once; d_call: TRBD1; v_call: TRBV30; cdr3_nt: TGTGCCTGGAGTGTAGGGACAGGATCTGGAAACACCATATATTTT; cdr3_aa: CAWSVGTGSGNTIYF
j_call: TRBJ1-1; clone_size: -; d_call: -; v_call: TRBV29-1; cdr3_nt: TGCAGCGTTGTCGACAGACCTGAAGCTTTCTTT; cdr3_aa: CSVVDRPEAFF
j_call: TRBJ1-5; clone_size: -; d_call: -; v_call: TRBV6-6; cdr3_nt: TGTGCCAGCAGTTCTCCGCTAGGAGGCAATCAGCCCCAGCATTTT; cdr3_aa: CASSSPLGGNQPQHF
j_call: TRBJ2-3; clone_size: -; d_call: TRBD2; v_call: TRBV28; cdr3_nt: TGTGCCAGCAGTCCCCCTCCGGTGTTAGCGGGAGTAAAGGATACGCAGTATTTT; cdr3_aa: CASSPPPVLAGVKDTQYF
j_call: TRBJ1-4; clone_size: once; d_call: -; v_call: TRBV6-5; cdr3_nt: TGTGCCAGCAGAGCTGGACAGTCAACTAATGAAAAACTGTTTTTT; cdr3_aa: CASRAGQSTNEKLFF
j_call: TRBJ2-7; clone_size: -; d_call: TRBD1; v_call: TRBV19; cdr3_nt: TGTGCCTCCCGCCGGGACAGAATGGACGAGCAGTACTTC; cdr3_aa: CASRRDRMDEQYF
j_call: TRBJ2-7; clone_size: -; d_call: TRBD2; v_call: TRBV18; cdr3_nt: TGTGCCAGCTCACCACCGGTACTAGCGGGAAGCTCCTACGAGCAGTACTTC; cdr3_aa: CASSPPVLAGSSYEQYF
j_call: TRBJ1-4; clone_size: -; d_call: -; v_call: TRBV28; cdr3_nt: TGTGCCAGCAGAGGGGTGCGGGAAAAACTGTTTTTT; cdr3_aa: CASRGVREKLFF
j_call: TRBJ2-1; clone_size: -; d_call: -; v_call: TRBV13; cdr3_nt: TGTGCCAGCAGCCGGCAACAGGGCAATGAGCAGTTCTTC; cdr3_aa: CASSRQQGNEQFF
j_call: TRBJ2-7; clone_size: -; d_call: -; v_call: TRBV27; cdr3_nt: TGTGCCAGTCGTCGCCTAAACTCCTACGAGCAGTACTTC; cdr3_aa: CASRRLNSYEQYF